The source of this T cell receptor (beta chain) is a study of T cell changes during pregnancy in multiple sclerosis. TCRdb's table, derived via immunoSEQ multiplex PCR, lists solely in-frame clones and lacks some. Of around 95,000 clones listed, about nine tenths are singletons. The junction had 10 bases not matched to a gene; V was cut back by 9 bases and J by 1 base. This CDR3 is built from 15 residues. The germline V gene has CDR1 MNHNY and CDR2 SVGAGI (reference sequence). The chain employs TRBV6-6 and TRBJ1-1; 8 bases agree with TRBD1. Sequencing used peripheral blood, obtained after pregnancy. The receptor comes from a female donor with multiple sclerosis, enrolled in a pregnancy study. The CDR3 DNA reads as TGTGCCAGTAGAACAGGGGGAACTAGGAACACTGAAGCTTTCTTT. Translating gives CASRTGGTRNTEAFF.